This T cell receptor beta chain was sequenced for a study of early T cells in non-severe SARS-CoV-2 infection. Overall study: RNA in bulk from unsorted whole blood was sequenced, and chains were unpaired.

Study findings and constraints: Reliance on VDJdb matching favored anti-spike CD8 responses; private and CD4 specificities were missed.

From germline, CDR1 is SGHAT and CDR2 FQNNGV. The CDR3 extends over 16 amino acids. V dropped 4 bases and J dropped 6; count of bases not matched to a gene: 11. This clonotype was recorded many times. Its antigen is currently unknown. TCRdb re-called the 5' RACE reads with MiXCR, one entry per CDR3 protein. The table lists about 59,000 distinct CDR3 sequences, 10% to 12% of them singletons, with roughly 1.7% in the top ten. The sample consisted of whole blood. This TCR was sampled from an adult who was a healthcare worker with PCR-confirmed SARS-CoV-2 infection or an uninfected control (not recorded which). V gene TRBV11-2 combines with J gene TRBJ1-2, with 10 bases identical to TRBD1. The CDR3, as DNA: TGTGCCAGCAGCTCACCGGGACAGGGGACGCGTCATGGCTACACCTTC. This codes for CASSSPGQGTRHGYTF.